This T cell receptor (beta chain) comes out of a study of cytotoxic CD8 clonotypes in ibrutinib-treated CLL. Study-wide results and caveats: Among the clonotypes, public ones were uncommon and contracted or held stable on treatment. Increased clonality at ibrutinib response gave way to a return toward baseline at progression.

In regard to this clone: The antigen is unknown.

This CDR3 is 15 amino acids long. The junction had 7 bases not matched to a gene; V was cut back by 3 bases and J by 3 bases. The germline CDR1 and CDR2 sequences are SGDLS and YYNGEE. The intended depth for sequencing was 1 in 200,000 to 1 in 1 million T cells. Measured with immunoSEQ multiplex PCR; TCRdb has only the in-frame clones, and not every one. The data hold 150,000 to 200,000 clones, with over 60% observed a single time. The material was PBMCs, obtained after 24 months of ibrutinib treatment. The V call is TRBV9, the J call TRBJ1-2, with 8 bases lining up with TRBD1. The TCR was taken from a human donor with chronic lymphocytic leukemia. CDR3 DNA: TGTGCCAGCAGCGCAGGACAGGGAGGTGACTATGGCTACACCTTC. Its translation is CASSAGQGGDYGYTF.